Sequencing of this TCR beta chain was carried out in a study of CD8+CD57+ T cells in acquired aplastic anemia. The study, taken as a whole, reports: CD8+ Simpson's diversity in patients was not significantly different from that in controls. The same twenty-nine CD8+ CDR3 sequences occurred in patients and in controls.

Ten or more counts support this clonotype. Its cognate antigen is unknown. CDR3 and TCR beta VDJ profiling relied on genomic DNA as the template. TCRdb called the reads again in MiXCR, with one record for every CDR3 protein. This table holds 200,000 to 250,000 distinct CDR3 sequences, approximately 35% found once. CDR1 is MNHNS, CDR2 SASEGT, per germline. The V end was cut by 6 bases, the J end by 7 bases, with 24 bases between. This CDR3 has 16 amino acids. Sequencing was performed on sorted CD4+, CD8+, or CD8+CD57+ T cells (not recorded which) from PBMCs. The receptor's source is a human donor in good health, serving as a control. V gene TRBV6-1 combines with J gene TRBJ1-2, with D tentatively TRBD1 (6 bases). The CDR3 is CASSSGRDTTRVGYTF. CDR3 bases: TGTGCCAGCAGCTCAGGTCGGGACACGACTCGTGTTGGCTACACCTTC.